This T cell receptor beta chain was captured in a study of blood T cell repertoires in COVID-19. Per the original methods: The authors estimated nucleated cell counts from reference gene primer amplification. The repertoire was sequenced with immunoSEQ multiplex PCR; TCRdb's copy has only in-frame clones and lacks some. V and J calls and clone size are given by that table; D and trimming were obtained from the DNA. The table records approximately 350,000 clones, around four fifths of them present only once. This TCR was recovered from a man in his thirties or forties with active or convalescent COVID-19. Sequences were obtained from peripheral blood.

In DNA form, the CDR3 reads TGCAGCGTTCACAGGGGGCAGGAGACCCAGTACTTC. Translation: CSVHRGQETQYF. The V call is TRBV29-1, the J call TRBJ2-5; 9 bases line up with TRBD1. The ends lost 5 bases at V and 5 bases at J; junction bases unmatched: 3. The CDR3 length is 12 residues. The germline V gene has CDR1 SQVTM and CDR2 ANQGSEA.